Listed below are T cell receptor beta chains from one sample, sequenced in a study of blood T cell repertoires in COVID-19. Some clones are missing from TCRdb's copy, which holds only in-frame ones; the method was immunoSEQ multiplex PCR. The table shows under 200,000 clones, with 80% to 90% occurring only once. The specimen sequenced was peripheral blood. These receptors were obtained from a young man with active or convalescent COVID-19. Each CDR3 is given with its conserved first and last residue. A D gene is named only where the DNA matches it firmly. Expanded clones get a size class; other rows say once, few or many, or leave the size out.

D gene	J gene	clone size	V gene	CDR3 DNA	CDR3 protein
TRBD1	TRBJ1-1	NA	TRBV7-3	TGTGCCAGCAGCGGCGTTAACAGGGGGGTGGTTCCCACTGAAGCTTTCTTT	CASSGVNRGVVPTEAFF
TRBD1	TRBJ2-6	NA	TRBV28	TGTGCCAGCAGTGATGACAGGGTCCTCGCCAACGTCCTGACTTTC	CASSDDRVLANVLTF
NA	TRBJ2-1	NA	TRBV24-1	TGTGCCACCAGTGATTGGCGGGACAATGAGCAGTTCTTC	CATSDWRDNEQFF
NA	TRBJ1-4	NA	TRBV9	TGTGCCAGCAGCGGGACAGTAACTAATGAAAAACTGTTTTTT	CASSGTVTNEKLFF
TRBD2	TRBJ2-1	NA	TRBV28	TGTGCCAGCAGCTTAGGTGGACTAGCGGGAGGGCCCTCCTACAATGAGCAGTTCTTC	CASSLGGLAGGPSYNEQFF
NA	TRBJ1-5	NA	TRBV27	TGTGCCAGCAGTTTAGCAGGGCATCAGCCCCAGCATTTT	CASSLAGHQPQHF
TRBD1	TRBJ1-5	NA	TRBV7-2	TGTGCCAGCAGCTTTACCGGGACAGGAAATCAGCCCCAGCATTTT	CASSFTGTGNQPQHF
TRBD2	TRBJ2-1	NA	TRBV5-6	TGTGCCAGCAGCGACGCGGGAGGGCCGAAGCAGTTCTTC	CASSDAGGPKQFF
TRBD1	TRBJ1-4	NA	TRBV5-5	TGTGCCAGCAGCTTGGCTCTAGGGACAGGTGAAAAACTGTTTTTT	CASSLALGTGEKLFF
TRBD2	TRBJ2-2	few	TRBV18	TGTGCCAGCTCACCACCCAATGCGGGGGAGGCCGGGGAGCTGTTTTTT	CASSPPNAGEAGELFF
TRBD1	TRBJ1-2	few	TRBV7-8	TGTGCCAGCAGCCGAGGGGGGACAGAGGTCGGCTACACCTTC	CASSRGGTEVGYTF
TRBD2	TRBJ2-3	once	TRBV5-4	TGTGCCAGCAGCTTGGGCGGGGGGGGCACAGATACGCAGTATTTT	CASSLGGGGTDTQYF
NA	TRBJ1-2	NA	TRBV6-5	TGTGCCAGCAGTTACGGAGGGGTACTCCCAATCTATGGCTACACCTTC	CASSYGGVLPIYGYTF
NA	TRBJ1-2	NA	TRBV6-2/TRBV6-3	TGTGCCAGCAGTAACCGGGGGAACTATGGCTACACCTTC	CASSNRGNYGYTF
TRBD1	TRBJ1-1	NA	TRBV9	TGTGCCAGCACCCCCTCGTCTTGGCAGGGGGCTACTGAAGCTTTCTTT	CASTPSSWQGATEAFF
NA	TRBJ2-7	NA	TRBV5-8	TGTGCCAGCAGCCCAGTAGTGGGGCCCAGCGAGCAGTACTTC	CASSPVVGPSEQYF
NA	TRBJ2-6	NA	TRBV12-5	TGTGCTAGTGGTCCACCCCAGGGAGGGGCCAACGTCCTGACTTTC	CASGPPQGGANVLTF
NA	TRBJ1-3	NA	TRBV12-3/TRBV12-4	TGTGCCAGCAGTTTGAGCTCTGGAAACACCATATATTTT	CASSLSSGNTIYF
TRBD2	TRBJ2-1	NA	TRBV19	TGTGCCAGTAGTCCTAGCGGGGGCTCCTACAATGAGCAGTTCTTC	CASSPSGGSYNEQFF
NA	TRBJ1-6	NA	TRBV4-3	TGCGCCAGCAGCCAAGAGCGGGGGTTGCTTTCACCCCTCCACTTT	CASSQERGLLSPLHF
NA	TRBJ1-5	NA	TRBV19	TGTGCCAGTAGTATACCAGGGCTGGGTAGCAATCAGCCCCAGCATTTT	CASSIPGLGSNQPQHF
TRBD2	TRBJ2-1	NA	TRBV7-2	TGTGCCAGCAGCTTAGGATTAGCGGGAGGAGGTGAGCAGTTCTTC	CASSLGLAGGGEQFF
TRBD1	TRBJ2-1	NA	TRBV7-2	TGTGCCAGCAGCTTAGACGACAGGGCCTACAATGAGCAGTTCTTC	CASSLDDRAYNEQFF
TRBD1	TRBJ1-1	NA	TRBV12-3/TRBV12-4	TGTGCCAGCAGACAGGGGATCACTGAAGCTTTCTTT	CASRQGITEAFF
TRBD2	TRBJ2-3	NA	TRBV3-1/TRBV3-2	TGTGCCAGAGACCGTACCTTCGGACTAGCGGGAGCCGCTATCAAGCCGCGTACGCAGTATTTT	CARDRTFGLAGAAIKPRTQYF
NA	TRBJ1-5	few	TRBV3-1/TRBV3-2	TGTGCCAGCAGCCTAACAGTAACTAATCAGCCCCAGCATTTT	CASSLTVTNQPQHF
TRBD2	TRBJ2-5	NA	TRBV2	TGTGCCAGCAAACCCATAATAGCGGGGGTCACAGAGACCCAGTACTTC	CASKPIIAGVTETQYF
NA	TRBJ1-2	NA	TRBV2	TGTGCCAGCAGTTCAATACAGATGACTAACTATGGCTACACCTTC	CASSSIQMTNYGYTF
TRBD1	TRBJ1-4	NA	TRBV10-2	TGCGCCAGCAGGGAGACCGGGACAGGGAGGGCAAAACTGTTTTTT	CASRETGTGRAKLFF
NA	TRBJ1-1	NA	TRBV5-6	TGTGCCAGCAGCTTGACGTCCGGTGAAGCTTTCTTT	CASSLTSGEAFF
NA	TRBJ2-3	NA	TRBV28	TGTGCCATCAACGATCCGGCAGATACGCAGTATTTT	CAINDPADTQYF
NA	TRBJ2-7	NA	TRBV12-5	TGTGCTAGTGGCCCAAACAGGGTTCGCGAGCAGTACTTC	CASGPNRVREQYF
TRBD2	TRBJ2-7	NA	TRBV10-2	TGCGGCACCGGGACTAGAAGGTACGAGCAGTACTTC	CGTGTRRYEQYF
TRBD1	TRBJ1-1	NA	TRBV9	TGTGCCAGCAGCGGGAAGCGGGACAGGGGGCCGGCGAACACTGAAGCTTTCTTT	CASSGKRDRGPANTEAFF
NA	TRBJ2-6	NA	TRBV4-1	TGCGCCAGCAGCCAATTGTATTACTCTGGGGCCAACGTCCTGACTTTC	CASSQLYYSGANVLTF
NA	TRBJ2-1	many	TRBV19	TGTGCCAGTAGTATCCAGGGCAGTCCCTACAATGAGCAGTTCTTC	CASSIQGSPYNEQFF
TRBD1	TRBJ2-1	NA	TRBV24-1	TGTGCCACCAGTGAAGGGACAGGGTACTACAATGAGCAGTTCTTC	CATSEGTGYYNEQFF
NA	TRBJ2-1	NA	TRBV7-6	TGTGCCAGCAGCTTAGGCCTGACTATCTCCTACAATGAGCAGTTCTTC	CASSLGLTISYNEQFF
NA	TRBJ1-5	NA	TRBV2	TGTGCCAGCAGGATGACAGACAATCAGCCCCAGCATTTT	CASRMTDNQPQHF
TRBD1	TRBJ1-6	NA	TRBV9	TGTGCCAGCAGCGTTCAAGTTACGGGACAGGCCGGTTCACCCCTCCACTTT	CASSVQVTGQAGSPLHF
NA	TRBJ1-1	NA	TRBV6-2/TRBV6-3	TGTGCCAGCAGCCGTCCGTCGGGGGACACTGAAGCTTTCTTT	CASSRPSGDTEAFF
TRBD2	TRBJ2-7	few	TRBV6-6	TGTGCCAGCAGGTTGGGGGGGACTAACGCCTACGAGCAGTACTTC	CASRLGGTNAYEQYF
NA	TRBJ1-5	NA	TRBV9	TGTGCCAGCAGCGCCGGAGGGCAGAGCAATCAGCCCCAGCATTTT	CASSAGGQSNQPQHF
TRBD2	TRBJ2-2	NA	TRBV24-1	TGTGCCACCAGTGCTCCTGGGGGGGGGACGAACACCGGGGAGCTGTTTTTT	CATSAPGGGTNTGELFF
NA	TRBJ1-2	NA	TRBV5-1	TGCGCCAGCAGCTTCGGGGGAATTAACTATGGCTACACCTTC	CASSFGGINYGYTF
TRBD2	TRBJ2-3	NA	TRBV28	TGTGCCAGCACCCCGACTAGCGGGGGGGCTCATAGTCCAGATACGCAGTATTTT	CASTPTSGGAHSPDTQYF
TRBD1	TRBJ2-5	NA	TRBV20-1	TGCAGTGCTAGTAAACAGGGGGCGGGAGAGACCCAGTACTTC	CSASKQGAGETQYF
NA	TRBJ2-2	NA	TRBV7-9	TGTGCCAGCAGCTTAGCGGGAGCCGGGGAGCTGTTTTTT	CASSLAGAGELFF
TRBD1	TRBJ2-5	NA	TRBV4-1	TGCGCCAGCAGCCAGGCCGCCGGGACAGGGGGTCAAGAGACCCAGTACTTC	CASSQAAGTGGQETQYF
NA	TRBJ1-3	NA	TRBV18	TGTGCCAGCGGTGGACAGCGAAACTCTGGAAACACCATATATTTT	CASGGQRNSGNTIYF
NA	TRBJ1-1	NA	TRBV10-2	TGCGCCAGCAATCGAGCGGGGGGCACTGAAGCTTTCTTT	CASNRAGGTEAFF
NA	TRBJ2-1	once	TRBV5-1	TGCGCCAGCAGCCCACAGGGAGGGGGTTACAATGAGCAGTTCTTC	CASSPQGGGYNEQFF
NA	TRBJ2-6	NA	TRBV5-4	TGTGCCAGCAGCTTGGCGGGGACAACCTCTGGGGCCAACGTCCTGACTTTC	CASSLAGTTSGANVLTF
NA	TRBJ2-3	NA	TRBV19	TGTGCCAGTAGGGACTATCCACCCGATACGCAGTATTTT	CASRDYPPDTQYF